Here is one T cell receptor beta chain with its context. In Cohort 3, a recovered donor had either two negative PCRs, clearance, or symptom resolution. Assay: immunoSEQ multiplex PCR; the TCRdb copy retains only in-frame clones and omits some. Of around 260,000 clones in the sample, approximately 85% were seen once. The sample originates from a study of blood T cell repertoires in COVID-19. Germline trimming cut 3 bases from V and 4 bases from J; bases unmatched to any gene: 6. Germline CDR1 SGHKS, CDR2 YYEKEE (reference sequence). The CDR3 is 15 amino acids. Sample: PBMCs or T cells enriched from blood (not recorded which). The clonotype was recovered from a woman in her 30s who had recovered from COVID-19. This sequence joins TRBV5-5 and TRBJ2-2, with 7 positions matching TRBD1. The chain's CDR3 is CASSWGTVGTGELFF. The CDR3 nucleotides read TGTGCCAGCAGCTGGGGGACAGTAGGCACCGGGGAGCTGTTTTTT.